These T cell receptor beta chains were read from a single sample in a study of blood T cell repertoires in COVID-19. TCRdb keeps only in-frame clones here, not all; method: immunoSEQ multiplex PCR. The sample includes under 50,000 clones, approximately 88% seen only once; the top ten take about 4.2%. Material for sequencing was peripheral blood. The receptors were sampled from a man aged 45-65 years with active COVID-19. CDR3s include the opening cysteine and the closing phenylalanine or tryptophan. D genes are given only for firm matches. Some rows mark clone size as missing; the rest say once, few, many or name a class of expanded clone.

.	TRBV7-9	TRBD1	TRBJ1-4	CASSQNPRDRGSDEKLFF	TGTGCCAGCAGCCAAAACCCCCGGGACAGGGGGTCGGATGAAAAACTGTTTTTT
.	TRBV27	TRBD1	TRBJ2-7	CASRRQGHEQYF	TGTGCCAGCAGGCGACAGGGACATGAGCAGTACTTC
.	TRBV5-4	TRBD2	TRBJ2-2	CASSLALAANTGELFF	TGTGCCAGCAGCTTGGCCCTAGCGGCGAACACCGGGGAGCTGTTTTTT
.	TRBV5-6	TRBD1	TRBJ2-2	CASRQGAWTGELFF	TGTGCCAGCAGGCAGGGGGCTTGGACCGGGGAGCTGTTTTTT
.	TRBV6-5	TRBD1	TRBJ1-4	CASSPGTGINEKLFF	TGTGCCAGCAGTCCCGGGACAGGGATCAATGAAAAACTGTTTTTT
.	TRBV5-8	.	TRBJ1-2	CASSRDKYTF	TGTGCCAGCAGCCGGGACAAGTACACCTTC
.	TRBV28	TRBD1	TRBJ1-2	CASISSVWTGSGGYTF	TGTGCCAGCATTTCTTCAGTTTGGACAGGATCCGGAGGCTACACCTTC
.	TRBV13	.	TRBJ1-2	CASSLGARGYTF	TGTGCCAGCAGCTTGGGGGCTCGGGGCTACACCTTC
.	TRBV9	TRBD1	TRBJ2-2	CASSAGTVHTGELFF	TGTGCCAGCAGCGCCGGGACAGTGCACACCGGGGAGCTGTTTTTT
once	TRBV5-1	TRBD1	TRBJ1-2	CASSDRDRTPNYGYTF	TGCGCCAGCAGCGACCGGGACAGGACACCCAACTATGGCTACACCTTC
.	TRBV19	.	TRBJ2-7	CASSRATEPAYEQYF	TGTGCCAGTAGTAGGGCGACAGAGCCCGCCTACGAGCAGTACTTC
once	TRBV19	.	TRBJ1-1	CASISRGSHPEAFF	TGTGCCAGTATCTCGAGAGGGAGTCACCCTGAAGCTTTCTTT
once	TRBV2	.	TRBJ1-1	CASSGSVMNTEAFF	TGTGCCAGCAGTGGCAGCGTCATGAACACTGAAGCTTTCTTT
.	TRBV4-3	.	TRBJ1-1	CASSQDRTEAFF	TGCGCCAGCAGCCAAGATAGAACTGAAGCTTTCTTT
.	TRBV11-2	TRBD2	TRBJ2-1	CASSAAGGNNEQFF	TGTGCCAGCAGCGCCGCGGGGGGAAACAATGAGCAGTTCTTC
once	TRBV5-1	TRBD1	TRBJ2-5	CASSQSTGGEIETQYF	TGCGCCAGCAGCCAATCGACAGGGGGCGAAATAGAGACCCAGTACTTC
.	TRBV5-6	.	TRBJ1-6	CASSLVETPLHF	TGTGCCAGCAGCTTGGTTGAGACACCCCTCCACTTT
.	TRBV7-9	TRBD1	TRBJ1-2	CASSQRQGAPGYTF	TGTGCCAGCAGCCAACGACAGGGGGCTCCCGGCTACACCTTC
.	TRBV5-1	TRBD1	TRBJ1-1	CASSSGTVRTEAFF	TGCGCCAGCAGCTCCGGGACAGTGAGGACTGAAGCTTTCTTT
.	TRBV5-1	.	TRBJ1-2	CASREARGYTF	TGCGCCAGCAGGGAGGCTAGGGGCTACACCTTC
.	TRBV3-1/TRBV3-2	.	TRBJ2-2	CASSQAGVGSGELFF	TGTGCCAGCAGCCAAGCCGGGGTGGGATCCGGGGAGCTGTTTTTT
.	TRBV19	.	TRBJ2-2	CASSIAITWELFF	TGTGCCAGTAGTATAGCCATTACTTGGGAGCTGTTTTTT
.	TRBV5-5	TRBD2	TRBJ2-7	CASSPNMGGNFYEQYF	TGTGCCAGCAGTCCTAACATGGGGGGGAACTTTTACGAGCAGTACTTC
.	TRBV9	.	TRBJ1-2	CASSVSTDGYGYTF	TGTGCCAGCAGCGTGTCGACAGACGGCTATGGCTACACCTTC
.	TRBV6-2/TRBV6-3	.	TRBJ2-5	CASSLQVLETQYF	TGTGCCAGCAGTCTACAGGTTTTGGAGACCCAGTACTTC
.	TRBV6-5	.	TRBJ1-1	CASSYGGDTEAFF	TGTGCCAGCAGTTACGGGGGGGACACTGAAGCTTTCTTT
.	TRBV5-6	.	TRBJ2-2	CASSTERGGELFF	TGTGCCAGCAGCACCGAAAGGGGCGGGGAGCTGTTTTTT
few	TRBV12-3/TRBV12-4	TRBD1	TRBJ1-2	CASSLRGTHGYTF	TGTGCCAGCAGCCTCAGGGGGACACATGGCTACACCTTC
.	TRBV2	.	TRBJ1-2	CASNAGTNFYGYTF	TGTGCCAGCAACGCCGGGACAAACTTTTATGGCTACACCTTC
.	TRBV5-1	.	TRBJ2-2	CASSLTQGGTGELFF	TGCGCCAGCAGCTTGACGCAGGGAGGCACCGGGGAGCTGTTTTTT
.	TRBV7-6	.	TRBJ1-2	CASIPGAEIHLGAAF	TGTGCCAGCATCCCTGGGGCAGAAATCCACTTAGGCGCCGCCTTC
.	TRBV6-2/TRBV6-3	.	TRBJ2-2	CASSHDSSTGELFF	TGTGCCAGCAGTCACGACTCGAGCACCGGGGAGCTGTTTTTT
few	TRBV5-1	.	TRBJ2-2	CASSLDRGGVGELFF	TGCGCCAGCAGCTTGGACAGGGGAGGCGTCGGGGAGCTGTTTTTT
.	TRBV27	TRBD1	TRBJ1-5	CASSRKGQGDNQPQHF	TGTGCCAGCAGTCGGAAAGGACAGGGGGACAATCAGCCCCAGCATTTT
once	TRBV3-1/TRBV3-2	.	TRBJ2-2	CASSLGGLPTGELFF	TGTGCCAGCAGCCTGGGGGGGCTCCCCACCGGGGAGCTGTTTTTT
.	TRBV9	TRBD1	TRBJ1-4	CASSKGQGSEKLFF	TGTGCCAGCAGCAAAGGACAGGGTAGTGAAAAACTGTTTTTT
.	TRBV24-1	.	TRBJ1-1	CATSDRTEAFF	TGTGCCACCAGTGATCGTACTGAAGCTTTCTTT
few	TRBV27	TRBD2	TRBJ2-3	CASGTSGPPEDTQYF	TGTGCCAGCGGGACTAGCGGGCCCCCGGAGGATACGCAGTATTTT
once	TRBV5-1	TRBD1	TRBJ1-3	CASSLAPGTGGNTIYF	TGCGCCAGCAGCTTGGCCCCTGGGACAGGGGGAAACACCATATATTTT
.	TRBV18	.	TRBJ2-6	CASATGSSGANVLTF	TGTGCCAGCGCTACAGGGAGCTCTGGGGCCAACGTCCTGACTTTC
few	TRBV10-3	.	TRBJ2-7	CATKSTGTSYEQYF	TGTGCCACAAAATCGACAGGTACTTCCTACGAGCAGTACTTC
.	TRBV3-1/TRBV3-2	.	TRBJ1-6	CASSLGGQFYNSPLHF	TGTGCCAGCAGCCTAGGAGGACAGTTTTATAATTCACCCCTCCACTTT
.	TRBV12-3/TRBV12-4	.	TRBJ1-6	CASSFGGSSPLHF	TGTGCCAGCAGTTTCGGGGGTAGCTCACCCCTCCACTTT
.	TRBV11-2	.	TRBJ2-7	CASSLDRYYEQYF	TGTGCCAGCAGCTTAGACCGCTACTACGAGCAGTACTTC
few	TRBV2	TRBD1	TRBJ1-2	CASSTTGEANYGYTF	TGTGCCAGCAGTACGACAGGGGAAGCTAACTATGGCTACACCTTC
.	TRBV5-4	TRBD1	TRBJ1-6	CASSSRDSSSPLHF	TGTGCCAGCAGCTCCCGGGACAGTAGTTCACCCCTCCACTTT
.	TRBV6-5	.	TRBJ2-2	CASSYRQNTGELFF	TGTGCCAGCAGTTACCGACAGAACACCGGGGAGCTGTTTTTT
.	TRBV6-5	.	TRBJ2-7	CASSTTPSAEQYF	TGTGCCAGCAGCACCACACCTAGCGCCGAGCAGTACTTC
.	TRBV6-5	.	TRBJ1-2	CASSLILGGANGYTF	TGTGCCAGCAGTCTTATCTTGGGGGGGGCGAATGGCTACACCTTC
.	TRBV20-1	.	TRBJ2-1	CSARPVNEQFF	TGCAGTGCTAGACCTGTCAATGAGCAGTTCTTC